The 10 T cell receptor beta chains given below trace back to one sample, sequenced in a study of blood T cell repertoires in COVID-19 (dated by TCRdb to 2020 to 2021). Receptor amplification or capture employed the immunoSEQ multiplex PCR assay. Here the immuneACCESS table is served through TCRdb, limited to in-frame sequences with V and J called. Missing clones are a known gap in these copies; in checked studies unresolved V genes cover under half, and the rest lacks a known reason. For this sample the table gives over 15,000 clones, of which about 80% were detected only once. 30% to 35% of the sample is taken by the ten largest. Source material: peripheral blood. These TCRs come from a man between 70 and 80 years old with active or convalescent COVID-19.

The gene calls are TRBV10-3 and TRBJ2-7; a weak D match, TRBD1 (5 bases). This CDR3 is built from 13 residues. The germline V gene has CDR1 ENHRY and CDR2 SYGVKD. The germline V and J ends were trimmed by 11 bases and 0 bases, with 14 bases remaining between them. For the CDR3, the DNA is TGTGCCCTCATAATCAGGGCCTCCTACGAGCAGTACTTC. This encodes CALIIRASYEQYF.

The chain has TRBV5-8 and TRBJ1-5, with a possible D match to TRBD1 (5 bases). The CDR3 loop spans 14 amino acids. The germline gives CDR1 SGHTS, CDR2 YDEGEE. V shed 0 bases and J shed 9 bases, with 13 bases lying between them. CDR3 sequence: CASSLAGGRLPQHF. As DNA, the CDR3 is TGTGCCAGCAGCTTGGCCGGGGGAAGGCTGCCCCAGCATTTT.

The chain's CDR3 is CASSLPEFSGANVLTF. CDR3 coding DNA: TGTGCCAGCAGCTTACCGGAGTTCTCTGGGGCCAACGTCCTGACTTTC. The chain recombines TRBV7-8 with TRBJ2-6, with no clear D. The ends were cut back, 2 bases at V and 0 bases at J, with 8 bases in the middle. The CDR3 loop spans 16 amino acids. Germline CDR1 SGHVS, CDR2 FQNEAQ.

As to this clone: The same CDR3 also results from other DNA sequences found in this sample. The chain is built from TRBV27 and TRBJ2-2, with 13 nucleotides matching TRBD2. Germline loops: CDR1 MNHEY, CDR2 SMNVEV (reference sequence). The CDR3 covers 17 residues. The V and J ends lost 4 bases and 1 base, in that order; junction bases with no gene match: 3. The CDR3, as DNA: TGTGCCAGCAGTTCCCGACTAGCGGGAGGGAACACCGGGGAGCTGTTTTTT. Translation: CASSSRLAGGNTGELFF.

The V gene is TRBV6-5, the J gene TRBJ1-1, with a weak D call TRBD1 (6 bases). V was cut by 10 bases and J by 3 bases, with 15 bases left in between. Germline assignment: CDR1 MNHEY and CDR2 SVGAGI. The CDR3 extends over 13 amino acids. The DNA for the CDR3 is TGTGCCATCAAACAGGGTTTCGACACTGAAGCTTTCTTT. Its translation is CAIKQGFDTEAFF.

This clone rates as medium-sized. The CDR3 bases are TGTGCCACCAGCAGAGATTCGACAGGGAATGGCTACACCTTC. It translates to CATSRDSTGNGYTF. The chain combines TRBV15 with TRBJ1-2, with 7 positions matching TRBD1. CDR1 and CDR2 from the germline V gene are LNHNV and YYDKDF (reference sequence). The CDR3 is made up of 14 amino acids. With 0 bases clipped from V and 6 bases from J, the junction kept 4 bases outside the gene matches. The whole variable domain, filled in from reference TRBV15 and TRBJ1-2, reads DAMVIQNPRYQVTQFGKPVTLSCSQTLNHNVMYWYQQKSSQAPKLLFHYYDKDFNNEADTPDNFQSRRPNTSFCFLDIRSPGLGDTAMYLCATSRDSTGNGYTFGSGTRLTVV.

This chain's CDR3 is CASSPHRPEAFF. The CDR3 coding sequence is TGTGCCAGCAGTCCCCACAGGCCTGAAGCTTTCTTT. The J gene is TRBJ1-1, the V gene TRBV12-3 or TRBV12-4, with D maybe TRBD1 (5 bases). The CDR3 extends over 12 amino acids. The germline V and J ends were trimmed by 5 bases and 6 bases, with 10 bases remaining between them.

The rearrangement uses TRBV7-3 and TRBJ2-5, with 8 bases lining up with TRBD1. CDR3 length: 13 amino acids. The ends lost 5 bases at V and 2 bases at J; junction bases unmatched: 1. Per the germline V gene, CDR1 is SGHTA and CDR2 is FQGTGA. CDR3 region: CASSRQGQETQYF. CDR3 DNA: TGTGCCAGCAGCCGACAGGGGCAAGAGACCCAGTACTTC.

V gene TRBV5-5 combines with J gene TRBJ2-3; D is possibly TRBD1 (6 bases). The CDR3 contains 14 residues. Per germline, CDR1 SGHKS and CDR2 YYEKEE (reference sequence). Trimming removed 0 bases from V and 2 bases from J, with 7 bases in between. This CDR3 is CASSLGGPTDTQYF. The CDR3 DNA reads as TGTGCCAGCAGCTTGGGGGGGCCCACAGATACGCAGTATTTT.

This chain links TRBV4-3 with TRBJ1-5; perhaps TRBD1 as D (6 bases). CDR1 LGHNA and CDR2 YSLEER come from the germline V gene. This CDR3 is 14 amino acids long. The V and J ends lost 2 bases and 4 bases respectively, with 9 bases between them. The CDR3 DNA sequence: TGCGCCAGCAGCCAAAGTACAGGGAATCAGCCCCAGCATTTT. As protein: CASSQSTGNQPQHF.